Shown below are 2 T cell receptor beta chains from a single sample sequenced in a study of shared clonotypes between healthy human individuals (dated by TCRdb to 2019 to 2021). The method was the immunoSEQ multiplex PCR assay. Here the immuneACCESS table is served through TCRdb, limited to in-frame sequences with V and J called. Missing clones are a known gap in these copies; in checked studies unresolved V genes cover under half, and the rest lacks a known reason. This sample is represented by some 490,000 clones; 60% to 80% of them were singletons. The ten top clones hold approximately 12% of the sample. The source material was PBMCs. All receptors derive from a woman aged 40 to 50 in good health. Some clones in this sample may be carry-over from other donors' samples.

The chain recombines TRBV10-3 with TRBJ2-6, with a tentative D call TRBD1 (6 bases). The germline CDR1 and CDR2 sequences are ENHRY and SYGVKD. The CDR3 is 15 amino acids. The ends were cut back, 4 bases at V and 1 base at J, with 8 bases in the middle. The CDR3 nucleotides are TGTGCCATCAGTGGGACAGTGTCTGGGGCCAACGTCCTGACTTTC. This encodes CAISGTVSGANVLTF.

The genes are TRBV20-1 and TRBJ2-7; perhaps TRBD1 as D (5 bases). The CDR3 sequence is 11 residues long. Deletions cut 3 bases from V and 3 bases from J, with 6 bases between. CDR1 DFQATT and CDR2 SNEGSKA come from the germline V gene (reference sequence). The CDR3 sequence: CSASRGYEQYF. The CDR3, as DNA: TGCAGTGCTAGTAGGGGCTACGAGCAGTACTTC.